The TCR beta chain under discussion was sequenced for a study of T cells generated in artificial thymic organoids (dated 2017 in TCRdb). Study-wide context: The study compared the TCR alpha and beta CDR3 repertoires of CD8 single positive T cells derived from in vitro artificial thymic organoids against those of naive CD8 T cells from thymus and peripheral blood. Displayed repertoire sequencing data were described as representative of three independent experiments.

Artificial thymic organoids were generated by aggregating human HSPCs with MS5 murine stromal cells transduced with human DLL1, and the organoids were cultured at an air-liquid interface. Hematopoietic stem and progenitor cells that were CD34+CD3-, FACS-purified and depleted of residual T cells served as the seed cells for the organoids. The culture medium for the organoids was serum-free RB27, which consists of RPMI 1640 supplemented with B27, FLT3L, IL-7 and ascorbic acid. Before RNA extraction, CD3+TCRalphabeta+CD8 single positive T cells from both organoids and thymus were sorted by FACS. For each sample, the RNeasy Micro kit was used to purify total RNA from about 40,000 to 200,000 sorted cells, and RNA quality was checked on an Agilent RNA 6000 Nano chip. TCRalpha and TCRbeta libraries were amplified in separate semi-nested PCR reactions using Advantage 2 and reverse primers located in the TRAC or TRBC constant regions. First-strand cDNA synthesis used between about 3 and 500 ng of total RNA. TCR cDNA libraries were made by 5'-RACE with the SMARTer PCR cDNA Synthesis kit, using a poly-dT primer for first-strand synthesis. Each semi-nested reverse primer in the constant region carried a 5-nucleotide sample-specific barcode, and the resulting products were cleaned up with the Zymo DNA Clean and Concentrator-5 kit. As many as ten barcoded samples were combined into a pool, ligated to Illumina adaptors, and sequenced on an Illumina MiSeq as 2 x 150 bp paired-end reads. As for how the authors treated the data: After demultiplexing, reads were aligned using BLAT against a custom library built from IMGT containing every combination of human TRAV, TRAJ, TRBV, TRBD and TRBJ. The best BLAT hits were picked using pslCDnaFilter (-maxAligns=1, -ignoreIntrons), and custom Perl scripts were used to calculate clonotype frequencies. The public reads were reprocessed in TCRdb via fastp at Q25 and MiXCR, keeping in-frame beta chains. Records with the same CDR3 protein are collapsed into one entry carrying the most frequent genes and DNA. The V and J calls, along with clone size, are taken from TCRdb and not from the paper's own processing. The sample table holds fewer than 9,500 distinct CDR3 sequences, of which 20% to 30% were seen once. The ten largest clones add up to 3.2% of the sample.

Only a few counts were recorded for this clonotype. The clone's antigen remains unknown. One base away there is no much larger clone; base qualities are not given. The paper as a whole reports these results and caveats: No skewed Valpha or Vbeta usage was observed in organoid-derived T cells, a finding that argues against dominance of unconventional lineages or clonal expansions. CD8 single positive T cells derived from organoids showed physiological TCR clonotype diversity comparable to the diversity seen in thymic and blood naive CD8 T cells.

This clonotype was obtained from a human donor who gave cord blood stem cells for thymic organoid culture, a cardiac surgery patient who gave postnatal thymus, or a blood donor (not recorded which). Sequenced input: naive CD8+ T cells grown in artificial thymic organoids from cord blood stem and progenitor cells. Taken with the paper, the label for cell subset or site translates to: CD3+TCRalphabeta+CD8SP T cells; for blood, CD45RO-CCR7+ naive CD8+ T cells.

The nucleotide sequence reads as follows: TGCAGTGCTTTCCCGACAGGAGCCTTCGGAACCCAGTACTTC. Translated, it gives CSAFPTGAFGTQYF. The rearranged segments are TRBV20-1 and TRBJ2-5, with TRBD1 as a weak D call on 6 bases. Via the germline V gene (reference sequence), CDR1 is DFQATT and CDR2 SNEGSKA. The V end loses 5 bases and the J end loses 8 bases, and a stretch of 21 bases separates them. There are 14 amino acids in the CDR3, from cysteine to phenylalanine inclusive. This entry keeps only the CDR3 DNA: 42 bases, framed from base 1.